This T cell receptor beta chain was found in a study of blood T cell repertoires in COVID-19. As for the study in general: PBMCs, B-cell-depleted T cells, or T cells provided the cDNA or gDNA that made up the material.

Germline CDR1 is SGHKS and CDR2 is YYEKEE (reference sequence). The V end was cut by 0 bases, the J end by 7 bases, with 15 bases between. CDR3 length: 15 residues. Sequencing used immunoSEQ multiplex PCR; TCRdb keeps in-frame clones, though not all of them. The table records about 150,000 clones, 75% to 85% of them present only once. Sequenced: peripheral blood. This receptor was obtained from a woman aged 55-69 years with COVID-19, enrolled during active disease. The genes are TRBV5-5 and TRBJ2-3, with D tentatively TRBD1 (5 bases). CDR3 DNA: TGTGCCAGCAGCTTGGCCAGGGTTAGTGGAAATACGCAGTATTTT. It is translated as CASSLARVSGNTQYF.